This T cell receptor beta chain derives from a study of T cells after yellow fever vaccination. Study-wide background: Some fractions had low cell numbers, and these were prepared with SMART-Seq v4 Ultra Low Input.

This clonotype was seen a few times. What it recognizes is unknown. The CDR3 is made up of 15 amino acids. Trimming stripped 8 bases from V and 3 bases from J, with 18 bases between. CDR1 SGHTA and CDR2 FQGNSA come from the germline V gene. Study-wide results and limits: Reappearance after the booster was seen for most primary-vaccination clones, at 95% to 97% CD4 and 88% CD8.

The 5'RACE template-switching step produced TCR cDNA and added a universal primer site and UMIs. TCRdb reprocessed the 5' RACE reads via MiXCR and lists one record per CDR3 protein. This table has nearly 350,000 distinct CDR3 sequences, approximately 8% appearing once. This TCR was sampled from a man aged 18 to 30 who received the YFV17D yellow fever vaccine. The sample consisted of PBMCs, taken around 45 days after the first yellow fever vaccination. The chain uses TRBV7-2 and TRBJ2-3; D possibly corresponds to TRBD1 (5 bases). The CDR3 nucleotides read TGTGCCAGCGAACCAGCGCAGGGCGGAACAGATACGCAGTATTTT. Protein: CASEPAQGGTDTQYF.